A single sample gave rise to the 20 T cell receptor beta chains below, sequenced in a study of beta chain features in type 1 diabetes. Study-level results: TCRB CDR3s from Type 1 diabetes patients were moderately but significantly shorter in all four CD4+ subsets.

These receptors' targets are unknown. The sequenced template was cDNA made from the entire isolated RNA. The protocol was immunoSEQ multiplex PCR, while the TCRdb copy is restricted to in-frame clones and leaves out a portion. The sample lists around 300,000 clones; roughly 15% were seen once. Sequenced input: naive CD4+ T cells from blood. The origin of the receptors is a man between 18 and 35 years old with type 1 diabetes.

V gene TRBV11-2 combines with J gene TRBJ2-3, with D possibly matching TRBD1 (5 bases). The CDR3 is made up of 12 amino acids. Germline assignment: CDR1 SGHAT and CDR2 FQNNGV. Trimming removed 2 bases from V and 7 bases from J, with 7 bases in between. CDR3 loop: CASSLWGHTQYF. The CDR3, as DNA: TGTGCCAGCAGCTTATGGGGCCATACGCAGTATTTT.

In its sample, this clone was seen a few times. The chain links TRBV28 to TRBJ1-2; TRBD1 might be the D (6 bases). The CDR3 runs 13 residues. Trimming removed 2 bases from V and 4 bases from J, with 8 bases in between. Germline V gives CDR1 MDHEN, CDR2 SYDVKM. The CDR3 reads CASSLIGGYGYTF. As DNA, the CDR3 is TGTGCCAGCAGTTTAATAGGGGGCTATGGCTACACCTTC.

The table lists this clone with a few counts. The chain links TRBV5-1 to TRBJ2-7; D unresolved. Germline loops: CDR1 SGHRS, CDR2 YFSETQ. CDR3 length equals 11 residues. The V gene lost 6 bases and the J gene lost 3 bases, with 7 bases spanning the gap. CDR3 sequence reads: CASTDFYEQYF. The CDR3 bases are TGCGCCAGCACAGATTTCTACGAGCAGTACTTC.

The CDR3 here is CASSLLEGNEQFF. Written as DNA, the CDR3 is TGTGCCAGCAGCTTATTGGAGGGCAATGAGCAGTTCTTC. The chain carries TRBV7-2 and TRBJ2-1; possible D gene TRBD2, 6 bases. Per the germline V gene, CDR1 is SGHTA and CDR2 is FQGNSA. The CDR3 runs to 13 residues. V dropped 2 bases and J dropped 6 bases, with 8 bases sitting between them.

The CDR3: CSALGGDSYTF. The CDR3 DNA follows: TGCAGTGCCCTAGGGGGGGATAGCTACACCTTC. J is TRBJ1-2 and V is TRBV20-1, with a weak D call TRBD1 (6 bases). Germline-derived CDR1 and CDR2 are DFQATT and SNEGSKA (reference sequence). Deletions cut 6 bases from V and 9 bases from J, with 14 bases between. The CDR3 is 11 amino acids.

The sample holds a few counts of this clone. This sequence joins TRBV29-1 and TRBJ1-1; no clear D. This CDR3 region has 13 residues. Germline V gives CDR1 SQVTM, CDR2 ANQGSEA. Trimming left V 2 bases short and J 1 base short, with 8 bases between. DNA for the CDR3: TGCAGCGTTGAAAGGCGGCAGAACACTGAAGCTTTCTTT. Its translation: CSVERRQNTEAFF.

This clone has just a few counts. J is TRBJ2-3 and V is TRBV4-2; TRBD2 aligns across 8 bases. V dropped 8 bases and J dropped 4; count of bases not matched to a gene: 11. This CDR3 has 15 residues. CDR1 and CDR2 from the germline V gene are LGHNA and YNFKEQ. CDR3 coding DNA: TGTGCCAGCCAAAGACTAGCGTCAGTGGCAGATACGCAGTATTTT. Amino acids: CASQRLASVADTQYF.

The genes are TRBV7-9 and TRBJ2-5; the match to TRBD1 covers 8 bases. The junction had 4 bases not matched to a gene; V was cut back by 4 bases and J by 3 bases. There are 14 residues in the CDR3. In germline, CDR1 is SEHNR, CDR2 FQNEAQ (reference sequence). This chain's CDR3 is CASSSDRVEETQYF. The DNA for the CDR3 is TGTGCCAGCAGCTCGGACAGGGTTGAAGAGACCCAGTACTTC.

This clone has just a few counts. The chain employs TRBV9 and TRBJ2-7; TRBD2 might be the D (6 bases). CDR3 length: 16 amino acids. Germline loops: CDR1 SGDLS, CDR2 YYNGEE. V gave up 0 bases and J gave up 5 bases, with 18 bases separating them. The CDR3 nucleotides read TGTGCCAGCAGCGTAGGATTAGCTAGCGAGGGCCACGAGCAGTACTTC. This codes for CASSVGLASEGHEQYF.

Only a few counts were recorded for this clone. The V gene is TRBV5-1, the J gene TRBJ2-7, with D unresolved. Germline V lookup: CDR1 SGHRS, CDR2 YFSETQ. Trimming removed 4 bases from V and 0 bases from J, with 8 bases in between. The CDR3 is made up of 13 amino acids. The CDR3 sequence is CASSNPSSYEQYF. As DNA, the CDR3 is TGCGCCAGCAGCAACCCGAGCTCCTACGAGCAGTACTTC. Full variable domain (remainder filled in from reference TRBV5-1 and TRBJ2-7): KAGVTQTPRYLIKTRGQQVTLSCSPISGHRSVSWYQQTPGQGLQFLFEYFSETQRNKGNFPGRFSGRQFSNSRSEMNVSTLELGDSALYLCASSNPSSYEQYFGPGTRLTVT.

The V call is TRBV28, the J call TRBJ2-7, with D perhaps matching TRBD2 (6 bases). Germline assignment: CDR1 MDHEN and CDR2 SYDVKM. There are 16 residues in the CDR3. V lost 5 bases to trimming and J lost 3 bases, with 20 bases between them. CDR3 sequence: CASSTLRDSRYYEQYF. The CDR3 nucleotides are TGTGCCAGCAGTACCCTCCGGGACTCCCGGTACTACGAGCAGTACTTC.

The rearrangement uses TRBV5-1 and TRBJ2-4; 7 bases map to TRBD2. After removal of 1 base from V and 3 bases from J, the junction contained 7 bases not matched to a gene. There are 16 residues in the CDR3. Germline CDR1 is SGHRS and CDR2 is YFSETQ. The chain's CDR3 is CASSLYLGGGKNIQYF. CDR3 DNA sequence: TGCGCCAGCAGCTTGTACCTTGGCGGGGGCAAAAACATTCAGTACTTC. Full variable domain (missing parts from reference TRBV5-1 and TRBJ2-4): KAGVTQTPRYLIKTRGQQVTLSCSPISGHRSVSWYQQTPGQGLQFLFEYFSETQRNKGNFPGRFSGRQFSNSRSEMNVSTLELGDSALYLCASSLYLGGGKNIQYFGAGTRLSVL.

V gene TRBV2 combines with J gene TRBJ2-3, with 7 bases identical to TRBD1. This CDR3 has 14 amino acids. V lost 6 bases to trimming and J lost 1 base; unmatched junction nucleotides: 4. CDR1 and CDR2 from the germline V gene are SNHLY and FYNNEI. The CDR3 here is CASSDTGGTDTQYF. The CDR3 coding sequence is TGTGCCAGCAGCGACACAGGGGGCACAGATACGCAGTATTTT.

The CDR3 nucleotides read TGTGCCAGCAGCCCCCTGGCCAGGGGTACCGGGGAGCTGTTTTTT. Encoded protein: CASSPLARGTGELFF. The chain joins TRBV7-9 to TRBJ2-2; tentatively, D is TRBD1 (6 bases). Germline V gene data show CDR1 as SEHNR and CDR2 as FQNEAQ (reference sequence). V was clipped by 5 bases and J by 5 bases, with 15 bases between them. This CDR3 spans 15 amino acids.

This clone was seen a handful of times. The chain's CDR3 is CASSGGRPLYEQYF. The CDR3 nucleotides are TGTGCCAGCAGTGGTGGGAGACCTCTATACGAGCAGTACTTC. The chain joins TRBV2 to TRBJ2-7; a possible D gene is TRBD2 (5 bases). Trimming stripped 4 bases from V and 4 bases from J, with 14 bases between. Per germline, CDR1 SNHLY and CDR2 FYNNEI. This CDR3 has 14 residues.

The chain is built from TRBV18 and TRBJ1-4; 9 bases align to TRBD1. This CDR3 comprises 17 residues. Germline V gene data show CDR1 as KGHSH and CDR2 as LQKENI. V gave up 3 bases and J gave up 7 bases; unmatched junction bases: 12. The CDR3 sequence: CASSPMPVGQGGEKLFF. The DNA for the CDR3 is TGTGCCAGCTCACCGATGCCCGTGGGACAGGGAGGTGAAAAACTGTTTTTT. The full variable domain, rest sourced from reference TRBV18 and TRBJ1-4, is NAGVMQNPRHLVRRRGQEARLRCSPMKGHSHVYWYRQLPEEGLKFMVYLQKENIIDESGMPKERFSAEFPKEGPSILRIQQVVRGDSAAYFCASSPMPVGQGGEKLFFGSGTQLSVL.

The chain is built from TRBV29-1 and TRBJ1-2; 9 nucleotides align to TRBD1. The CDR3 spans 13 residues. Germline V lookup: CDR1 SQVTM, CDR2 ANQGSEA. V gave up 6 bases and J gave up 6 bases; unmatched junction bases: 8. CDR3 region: CSVHRQGVDGYTF. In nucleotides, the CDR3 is TGCAGCGTCCACCGACAGGGGGTGGATGGCTACACCTTC.

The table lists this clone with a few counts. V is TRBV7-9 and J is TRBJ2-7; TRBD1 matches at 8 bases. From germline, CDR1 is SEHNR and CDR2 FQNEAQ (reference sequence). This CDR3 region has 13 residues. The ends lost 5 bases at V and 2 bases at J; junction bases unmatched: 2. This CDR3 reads CASSPDRAYEQYF. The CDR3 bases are TGTGCCAGCAGCCCGGACAGGGCCTACGAGCAGTACTTC.

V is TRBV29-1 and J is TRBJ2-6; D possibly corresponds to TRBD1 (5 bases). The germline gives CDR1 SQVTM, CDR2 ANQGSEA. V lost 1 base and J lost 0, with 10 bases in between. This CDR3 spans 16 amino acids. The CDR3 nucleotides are TGCAGCGTTGAAGGCAGGGCCCCCTCTGGGGCCAACGTCCTGACTTTC. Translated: CSVEGRAPSGANVLTF.

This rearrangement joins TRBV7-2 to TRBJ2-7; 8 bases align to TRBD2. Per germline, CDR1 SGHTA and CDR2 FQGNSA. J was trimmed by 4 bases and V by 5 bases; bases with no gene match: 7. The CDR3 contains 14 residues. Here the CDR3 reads CASSAYSGAYEQYF. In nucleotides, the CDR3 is TGTGCCAGCAGCGCTTATAGCGGGGCTTACGAGCAGTACTTC.